This TCR beta chain was retrieved from a study of blood T cell repertoires in COVID-19 (dated by TCRdb to 2019 to 2021). Broadly, across the study: The collaborator samples originated in the United States, Italy and Spain and spanned the acute and convalescent phases of COVID-19. The material from the prospective study consisted of cDNA or gDNA derived from T cells, B-cell-depleted T cells, or PBMCs. The dataset comprised deeply sampled blood TCRbeta repertoires from subjects exposed to, actively infected with, or recovered from COVID-19. Where HLA class I and class II types were available, the types were taken from metadata supplied by the sample provider, not from assay-based typing. A freely available public database, intended as a resource for researchers studying the immune response to SARS-CoV-2, is where the repertoires were released. A de-identified subject ID, COVID-19 status, age in years and sex were almost always included in the sample metadata. The samples were drawn from two sources: the first 160 participants of the ongoing ImmuneRACE study, and fewer than 1,500 subjects contributed by 6 global collaborators.

CDR1 and CDR2, looked up from the germline V gene, are SGHAT and FQNNGV. Spanning cysteine to phenylalanine, the CDR3 consists of 16 amino acids. The only DNA kept is the CDR3, 48 bases in frame from the first base. Trimming costs V 3 bases and J 4 bases, and their ends lie 18 bases apart. About this clone: What this receptor recognizes is not known. Base quality data are lacking; no much larger clone is found one base away.

On the study overall, not on this receptor specifically: The quantity of clinical and demographic metadata differed by source and by participant and was supplied without curation.

The immunoSEQ Assay, a bias-controlled multiplex PCR, was used to amplify TCRbeta CDR3 regions from genomic DNA. The study's processing was this. The number of nucleated cells in each sample was estimated by amplification of reference gene primers within the assay. To quantify the absolute abundance of each unique TCRbeta CDR3 rearrangement, sequence reads were collapsed and filtered. For each sample, productive Simpson clonality was calculated as the square root of Simpson's diversity index over productive rearrangements. Imported from immuneACCESS, the table was reduced by TCRdb to in-frame sequences with V and J called. These copies leave out some clones; in studies compared against another copy, an unresolved V gene accounts for under half, and the cause of the remainder is not known. V and J calls and clone size are as listed in that table; D and trimming were resolved from the DNA. This sample is represented by 68,000 or so clones; about 82% of them were singletons. 35% to 45% of the sample is held by the ten biggest clonotypes.

Each collaborating institution followed its own protocols to collect whole blood in K2EDTA tubes. For TCRbeta analysis, collaborator samples were shipped as frozen whole blood, as isolated PBMCs, or as DNA extracted from either sample type. The clonotype originates from a human donor in a cohort sampled during active COVID-19. Recombination linked TRBV11-2 to TRBJ1-1; TRBD1 is a weak D gene call, 6 bases matching. Material: peripheral blood. The bases read TGTGCCAGCAGCTTGGAAAAACAGGGAGGGGGCACTGAAGCTTTCTTT. It is translated as CASSLEKQGGGTEAFF.